One sample yielded the 32 T cell receptor beta chains listed below, sequenced in a study of STAT5B mutations in CD4+ large granular lymphocyte leukemia. TCRdb's table, derived via immunoSEQ multiplex PCR, lists solely in-frame clones and lacks some. The data contain about 5,000 clones, roughly 77% of them seen just once; the ten biggest clones take up under 8.5%. The source material was PBMCs. These receptors originate from a man aged 65 to 85 with CD4+ T-cell large granular lymphocyte leukemia.

The gene calls are TRBV19 and TRBJ2-3; D gene ambiguous. V was shortened by 3 bases and J by 2 bases, with 9 bases between the two germline ends. There are 14 residues in the CDR3. Germline CDR1 LNHDA, CDR2 SQIVND (reference sequence). The CDR3 DNA follows: TGTGCCAGTAGTATCTTACACCACACAGATACGCAGTATTTT. Amino acid sequence: CASSILHHTDTQYF. The whole variable domain, filled in from reference TRBV19 and TRBJ2-3, reads DGGITQSPKYLFRKEGQNVTLSCEQNLNHDAMYWYRQDPGQGLRLIYYSQIVNDFQKGDIAEGYSVSREKKESFPLTVTSAQKNPTAFYLCASSILHHTDTQYFGPGTRLTVL.

The chain combines TRBV4-1 with TRBJ2-5; 16 positions agree with TRBD2. Germline V CDR1 and CDR2: MGHRA, YSYEKL. There are 19 residues in the CDR3. Trimming took 3 bases from V and 5 from J; bases not matched to a gene: 12. CDR3 DNA: TGCGCCAGCAGCCACCCGGGACTAGCGGGAGGGCCGGGTAGGGAGACCCAGTACTTC. Translated: CASSHPGLAGGPGRETQYF.

This chain uses TRBV5-8 with TRBJ2-3; D unresolved. The V end was cut by 4 bases, the J end by 2 bases, with 8 bases between. The CDR3 sequence is 13 residues long. Germline lookup yields CDR1 SGHTS and CDR2 YDEGEE. CDR3 sequence (DNA): TGTGCCAGCAGCCGGCAGTACACAGATACGCAGTATTTT. It specifies CASSRQYTDTQYF.

The rearrangement uses TRBV7-6 and TRBJ2-3; a weak D match, TRBD2 (6 bases). The germline V gene has CDR1 SGHVS and CDR2 FNYEAQ. There are 15 residues in the CDR3. The V end was cut by 0 bases, the J end by 1 base, with 8 bases between. The CDR3 loop is CASSLARLGTDTQYF. CDR3 in DNA: TGTGCCAGCAGCTTAGCGCGACTAGGCACAGATACGCAGTATTTT.

This chain joins TRBV5-5 and TRBJ2-7; a weak D match, TRBD1 (6 bases). The CDR3 is 15 amino acids. Per germline, CDR1 SGHKS and CDR2 YYEKEE (reference sequence). The V and J ends lost 4 bases and 0 bases respectively, with 14 bases between them. The DNA of the CDR3 is TGTGCCAGCAGCAGGCCGACAGGTTTCTCCTACGAGCAGTACTTC. Its translation is CASSRPTGFSYEQYF.

V and J are TRBV6-6 and TRBJ1-1; weak D call: TRBD1 (5 bases). Germline CDR1 reads MNHNY; CDR2 reads SVGAGI (reference sequence). The germline V and J ends were trimmed by 8 bases and 2 bases, with 9 bases remaining between them. The CDR3 is 12 amino acids. The CDR3 sequence: CASGDGNTEAFF. DNA of the CDR3: TGTGCCAGCGGGGACGGAAACACTGAAGCTTTCTTT.

A remark on this clone: Germline is not matched at one junction end, which may reflect a read error. This chain links TRBV6-1 with TRBJ2-3; D remains unclear. The CDR3 is 15 amino acids. Germline CDR1 reads MNHNS; CDR2 reads SASEGT. The CDR3 coding sequence is TGTGCCAGCCGTGACCCATATCGGGGCACAGATACGCAGTATTTT. Its translation is CASRDPYRGTDTQYF.

The chain is built from TRBV29-1 and TRBJ2-7; no clear D gene. Germline loops: CDR1 SQVTM, CDR2 ANQGSEA. The CDR3 is made up of 13 amino acids. The V end lost 4 bases, the J end lost 4 bases, and 14 bases lay between the germline ends. The CDR3 here is CSVGSRLGYEQYF. CDR3 nucleotides: TGCAGCGTTGGATCCCGGTTGGGGTACGAGCAGTACTTC.

The chain joins TRBV5-1 to TRBJ2-7; D remains unclear. This CDR3 comprises 13 residues. Trimming cost V 4 bases and J 3 bases, with 11 bases left between them. Germline V gives CDR1 SGHRS, CDR2 YFSETQ. CDR3 sequence reads: CASSPSQVYEQYF. DNA of the CDR3: TGCGCCAGCAGCCCCTCCCAGGTCTACGAGCAGTACTTC.

The chain employs TRBV9 and TRBJ2-3, with a weak D call TRBD2 (6 bases). Per germline, CDR1 SGDLS and CDR2 YYNGEE. V was pared by 0 bases and J by 1 base, with 12 bases between. The CDR3 extends over 16 amino acids. The CDR3 loop is CASSVGSTSGTDTQYF. The CDR3 region has the DNA TGTGCCAGCAGCGTAGGTTCGACTAGTGGCACAGATACGCAGTATTTT.

The chain combines TRBV5-6 with TRBJ2-2; maybe TRBD2 (5 bases). Germline lookup yields CDR1 SGHDT and CDR2 YYEEEE. With 4 bases removed from V and 4 bases from J, the gap between germline ends came to 14 bases. The CDR3 consists of 15 residues. This CDR3 reads CASSPRLALTGELFF. The CDR3 DNA follows: TGTGCCAGCAGCCCGCGGCTAGCTCTCACCGGGGAGCTGTTTTTT. Full variable domain (rest looked up from reference TRBV5-6 and TRBJ2-2): DAGVTQSPTHLIKTRGQQVTLRCSPKSGHDTVSWYQQALGQGPQFIFQYYEEEERQRGNFPDRFSGHQFPNYSSELNVNALLLGDSALYLCASSPRLALTGELFFGEGSRLTVL.

The chain carries TRBV6-5 and TRBJ2-4; D remains ambiguous. V lost 10 bases, J lost 7 bases, and 14 bases lay in between. The CDR3 loop spans 12 amino acids. CDR1 and CDR2 (germline): MNHEY, SVGAGI. The CDR3 reads CATRGPRNIQYF. The CDR3 region has the DNA TGTGCCACCCGCGGTCCGAGGAACATTCAGTACTTC.

V and J are TRBV5-1 and TRBJ2-7, with 7 positions matching TRBD2. This CDR3 region has 15 residues. CDR1 and CDR2 (germline): SGHRS, YFSETQ. J gave up 6 bases and V 1 base, and 10 bases lay outside the gene matches. The CDR3: CASSLSWAGEGEQYF. DNA of the CDR3: TGCGCCAGCAGCTTGAGTTGGGCGGGAGAGGGCGAGCAGTACTTC.

The chain uses TRBV6-5 and TRBJ1-2; 9 bases map to TRBD1. CDR3 length: 13 amino acids. The J segment lost 7 bases and the V segment lost 6 bases, leaving 6 bases of the junction unmatched. Germline CDR1 is MNHEY and CDR2 is SVGAGI. CDR3 protein: CASSDRGVSGYTF. The CDR3 DNA reads TGTGCCAGCAGCGACAGGGGGGTTAGTGGCTACACCTTC.

The J gene is TRBJ2-5, the V gene TRBV10-2; 13 positions agree with TRBD2. This CDR3 has 13 residues. Germline CDR1 reads WSHSY; CDR2 reads SAAADI. V dropped 8 bases and J dropped 5; count of bases not matched to a gene: 2. This CDR3 is CASRTSGSETQYF. In nucleotides, the CDR3 is TGCGCCAGCCGGACTAGCGGGAGTGAGACCCAGTACTTC.

The chain carries TRBV5-1 and TRBJ1-1; tentatively, D is TRBD1 (5 bases). V shed 4 bases and J shed 5 bases, with 12 bases lying between them. There are 13 residues in the CDR3. The germline V gene encodes CDR1 SGHRS and CDR2 YFSETQ. In nucleotides, the CDR3 is TGCGCCAGCAGCATCACAGGAGAGACTGAAGCTTTCTTT. Encoded protein: CASSITGETEAFF.

The chain carries TRBV18 and TRBJ1-2, with D perhaps matching TRBD1 (5 bases). Germline V gene lookup returns CDR1 KGHSH and CDR2 LQKENI. Trimming removed 3 bases at V and 6 bases at J, with 11 bases between. The CDR3 has 13 amino acids. The CDR3 region has the DNA TGTGCCAGCTCACCCCGGCAGGGAGATGGCTACACCTTC. Translated, it gives CASSPRQGDGYTF.

This rearrangement joins TRBV7-9 to TRBJ1-1, with D possibly matching TRBD1 (6 bases). V dropped 11 bases and J dropped 2 bases, with 15 bases sitting between them. The CDR3 covers 13 residues. Germline V gene sequence: CDR1 SEHNR, CDR2 FQNEAQ (reference sequence). For the CDR3, the DNA is TGTGCCGGGGCGAACAGGGCTAACACTGAAGCTTTCTTT. Amino acid sequence: CAGANRANTEAFF.

This chain uses TRBV5-8 with TRBJ2-1; 9 nucleotides align to TRBD1. In germline, CDR1 is SGHTS, CDR2 YDEGEE. Trimming at V came to 4 bases and at J to 0 bases, leaving 5 bases not matched to a gene. There are 16 residues in the CDR3. The CDR3 sequence: CASSADRGISYNEQFF. The CDR3 DNA follows: TGTGCCAGCAGCGCCGACAGGGGGATCTCCTACAATGAGCAGTTCTTC.

This chain links TRBV11-3 with TRBJ2-1; 10 positions agree with TRBD2. The V gene end was trimmed by 5 bases and the J gene end by 7 bases; junction bases not matched to a gene: 8. This CDR3 has 15 residues. Germline V gene data show CDR1 as SGHNT and CDR2 as YENEEA. Here the CDR3 DNA reads TGTGCCAGCAGCGCCTGGACTAGCGGATATAATGAGCAGTTCTTC. As protein: CASSAWTSGYNEQFF.

This chain joins TRBV30 and TRBJ2-3, with D uncertain. The germline gives CDR1 GTSNPN, CDR2 SVGIG (reference sequence). The CDR3 length is 14 residues. V was cut by 0 bases and J by 2 bases, with 9 bases left in between. CDR3 loop: CAWSVRAVTDTQYF. In nucleotides, the CDR3 is TGTGCCTGGAGTGTACGGGCGGTCACAGATACGCAGTATTTT.

This sequence joins TRBV5-4 and TRBJ1-4; TRBD1 matches 8 bases. This CDR3 has 16 residues. V shed 3 bases, J shed 5 bases, and the junction held 9 bases outside the gene matches. Germline CDR1 SGHNT, CDR2 YYREEE (reference sequence). The CDR3 loop is CASSSGQDLSNEKLFF. CDR3 coding DNA: TGTGCCAGCAGCTCGGGACAGGACTTGTCGAATGAAAAACTGTTTTTT. Full variable domain (outside the CDR3, taken from reference TRBV5-4 and TRBJ1-4): ETGVTQSPTHLIKTRGQQVTLRCSSQSGHNTVSWYQQALGQGPQFIFQYYREEENGRGNFPPRFSGLQFPNYSSELNVNALELDDSALYLCASSSGQDLSNEKLFFGSGTQLSVL.

The V call is TRBV10-3, the J call TRBJ2-5; perhaps TRBD2 as D (5 bases). This CDR3 spans 16 amino acids. The germline V and J ends were trimmed by 0 bases and 2 bases, with 13 bases remaining between them. The germline V gene encodes CDR1 ENHRY and CDR2 SYGVKD. CDR3 bases: TGTGCCATCAGTGAGTCGAAATTAGGACTTCAAGAGACCCAGTACTTC. It translates to CAISESKLGLQETQYF.

The chain links TRBV21-1 to TRBJ2-7. TRBV21-1 is a listed pseudogene. The CDR3 sequence is 13 residues long. The CDR3 DNA follows: TGTGCCAGCAGCACTCAAGTTTCCTACGAGCAGTACGTC. It codes for CASSTQVSYEQYV.

The chain combines TRBV27 with TRBJ2-7, with 7 bases lining up with TRBD2. Germline loops: CDR1 MNHEY, CDR2 SMNVEV (reference sequence). The V gene end was trimmed by 9 bases and the J gene end by 0 bases; junction bases not matched to a gene: 11. The CDR3 runs 15 residues. CDR3 bases: TGTGCCAGGACGAAACTAGCGCGAAGCTCCTACGAGCAGTACGTC. Translated, it gives CARTKLARSSYEQYV.

V and J are TRBV6-1 and TRBJ1-5; D possibly corresponds to TRBD1 (5 bases). Trimming shortened V by 1 base and J by 1 base, and 11 bases separated the two germline ends. The germline gives CDR1 MNHNS, CDR2 SASEGT. CDR3 size: 16 residues. DNA of the CDR3: TGTGCCAGCAGTGAAGTTGGGGGTACGAGCAATCAGCCCCAGCATTTT. Residues: CASSEVGGTSNQPQHF.

The chain joins TRBV6-6 to TRBJ2-4; possibly TRBD2 for D (6 bases). This CDR3 contains 13 residues. The ends were cut back, 4 bases at V and 6 bases at J, with 10 bases in the middle. Germline V gene data show CDR1 as MNHNY and CDR2 as SVGAGI (reference sequence). CDR3 loop: CASSLVGGNIQYF. For the CDR3, the DNA is TGTGCCAGCAGTTTAGTGGGGGGAAACATTCAGTACTTC.

The V gene is TRBV6-5, the J gene TRBJ2-1, with 12 bases that match TRBD1. The CDR3 totals 14 residues. After removal of 4 bases from V and 8 bases from J, the junction contained 3 bases not matched to a gene. The V gene's germline CDR1 is MNHEY and CDR2 SVGAGI. The CDR3 loop reads CASSSGQGADEQFF. The CDR3 coding sequence is TGTGCCAGCAGTTCGGGACAGGGGGCGGATGAGCAGTTCTTC.

This rearrangement joins TRBV18 to TRBJ2-2, with D tentatively TRBD1 (5 bases). The CDR3 covers 15 residues. Germline CDR1 and CDR2: KGHSH and LQKENI. The V gene lost 6 bases and the J gene lost 4 bases, with 15 bases spanning the gap. The CDR3 here is CASSRGAGSTGELFF. In DNA, the CDR3 is TGTGCCAGCTCCCGCGGCGCAGGGTCCACCGGGGAGCTGTTTTTT.

V is TRBV28 and J is TRBJ2-7; 7 bases are shared with TRBD1. This CDR3 region has 14 residues. The germline gives CDR1 MDHEN, CDR2 SYDVKM. The V gene end was trimmed by 1 base and the J gene end by 3 bases; junction bases not matched to a gene: 3. The CDR3, as DNA: TGTGCCAGCAGTTTATCCGGGACAGTCTACGAGCAGTACTTC. As protein: CASSLSGTVYEQYF.

The chain uses TRBV9 and TRBJ2-3; TRBD2 matches 8 bases. The length of the CDR3 is 15 residues. The V gene end was trimmed by 0 bases and the J gene end by 4 bases; junction bases not matched to a gene: 4. Germline-derived CDR1 and CDR2 are SGDLS and YYNGEE. The CDR3 loop is CASSVGAGVSDTQYF. In DNA form, the CDR3 reads TGTGCCAGCAGCGTAGGAGCGGGAGTGTCAGATACGCAGTATTTT. The full variable domain, rest sourced from reference TRBV9 and TRBJ2-3, is DSGVTQTPKHLITATGQRVTLRCSPRSGDLSVYWYQQSLDQGLQFLIQYYNGEERAKGNILERFSAQQFPDLHSELNLSSLELGDSALYFCASSVGAGVSDTQYFGPGTRLTVL.

The rearrangement links TRBV6-5 to TRBJ1-6; D gene ambiguous. V lost 4 bases and J lost 12, with 7 bases in between. The germline V gene has CDR1 MNHEY and CDR2 SVGAGI. The length of the CDR3 is 11 residues. CDR3 bases: TGTGCCAGCAGTTGGGGAGGACCCCTCCACTTT. The encoded protein is CASSWGGPLHF.